The rows below give T cell receptor beta chains drawn from one sample of a study of blood T cell repertoires in COVID-19. Profiled with immunoSEQ multiplex PCR; TCRdb holds only in-frame clones, not every one. The table includes some 350,000 clones, about 90% detected once. The specimen was peripheral blood. Receptor source: a woman aged 50 to 60 with COVID-19, enrolled during active disease. The CDR3 runs from the conserved cysteine through the conserved F or W. A D gene is named only where the DNA matches it firmly. Part of the rows lack a size; the others show once, few, many or a class for expanded clones.

V: TRBV5-4; J: TRBJ2-1; size: .; D: .; DNA: TGTGCCAGCAGCTTCGGGACATCGGTATACAATGAGCAGTTCTTC; CDR3: CASSFGTSVYNEQFF
V: TRBV19; J: TRBJ2-7; size: .; D: .; DNA: TGTGCCAGTAGTATAGGATCTTTGGGGGGGCAGTACTTC; CDR3: CASSIGSLGGQYF
V: TRBV5-4; J: TRBJ2-1; size: .; D: TRBD1; DNA: TGTGCCAGCAGCTTCACATACAGGGGTCACAATCGACTCTACAATGAGCAGTTCTTC; CDR3: CASSFTYRGHNRLYNEQFF
V: TRBV7-8; J: TRBJ2-2; size: .; D: TRBD1; DNA: TGTGCCAGCAGCTTAGTCTGGACAGGGATGAACACCGGGGAGCTGTTTTTT; CDR3: CASSLVWTGMNTGELFF
V: TRBV5-1; J: TRBJ2-3; size: .; D: TRBD2; DNA: TGCGCCAGCAGCTTGTTATTTGGAGCGGGAGGCACAGATACGCAGTATTTT; CDR3: CASSLLFGAGGTDTQYF
V: TRBV3-1/TRBV3-2; J: TRBJ2-1; size: .; D: TRBD2; DNA: TGTGCCAGCAGCCCGGGACTAAAGAATGAGCAGTTCTTC; CDR3: CASSPGLKNEQFF
V: TRBV4-3; J: TRBJ1-2; size: .; D: .; DNA: TGCGCCAGCAGCCCATCCCGGGATAATAACTATGGCTACACCTTC; CDR3: CASSPSRDNNYGYTF
V: TRBV3-1/TRBV3-2; J: TRBJ2-5; size: .; D: TRBD2; DNA: TGTGCCAGCAGCCATGGACTAGCGGGAGTAGGTGAGACCCAGTACTTC; CDR3: CASSHGLAGVGETQYF
V: TRBV30; J: TRBJ1-2; size: once; D: .; DNA: TGTGCCTGGAGTGTAACCCGACGGGCGGGAACCTATGGCTACACCTTC; CDR3: CAWSVTRRAGTYGYTF
V: TRBV5-4; J: TRBJ1-2; size: .; D: TRBD1; DNA: TGTGCCAGCAGCTTTAGCGGACGGACAGGCTATGGCTACACCTTC; CDR3: CASSFSGRTGYGYTF
V: TRBV3-1/TRBV3-2; J: TRBJ1-3; size: few; D: .; DNA: TGTGCCAGCAGCCAAGGCAGTTCGTCTGGAAACACCATATATTTT; CDR3: CASSQGSSSGNTIYF
V: TRBV18; J: TRBJ2-3; size: .; D: .; DNA: TGTGCCAGCTCACCATCCGTATCCCTTGCAGATACGCAGTATTTT; CDR3: CASSPSVSLADTQYF
V: TRBV4-3; J: TRBJ2-5; size: .; D: TRBD2; DNA: TGCGCCAGCAGCCAAACGTTACTAGCGGGAGGTTATTTGAGAGGTACGGAAGAGACCCAGTACTTC; CDR3: CASSQTLLAGGYLRGTEETQYF
V: TRBV30; J: TRBJ1-1; size: .; D: TRBD1; DNA: TGTGCCTGGAGTGTAAACAGGGGTACTGAAGCTTTCTTT; CDR3: CAWSVNRGTEAFF
V: TRBV3-1/TRBV3-2; J: TRBJ2-3; size: .; D: .; DNA: TGTGCCAGCAGCCTTCGACAGTATCGCACAGATACGCAGTATTTT; CDR3: CASSLRQYRTDTQYF
V: TRBV6-5; J: TRBJ1-6; size: few; D: .; DNA: TGTGACTCCCTCGACAGAGAGAATTCACCCCTCCACTTT; CDR3: CDSLDRENSPLHF
V: TRBV11-3; J: TRBJ2-1; size: .; D: TRBD2; DNA: TGTGCCAGCAGCTTGAGGACTAGCGGGAGAAATGAGCAGTTCTTC; CDR3: CASSLRTSGRNEQFF
V: TRBV5-1; J: TRBJ1-2; size: .; D: .; DNA: TGCGCCAGCAGCCCCCCGGACTCAGACGTCTATGGCTACACCTTC; CDR3: CASSPPDSDVYGYTF
V: TRBV18; J: TRBJ2-1; size: .; D: TRBD1; DNA: TGTGCCAGCTCCATAGGACAGGGAAACAATGAGCAGTTCTTC; CDR3: CASSIGQGNNEQFF
V: TRBV3-1/TRBV3-2; J: TRBJ2-5; size: .; D: TRBD1; DNA: TGTGCCAGCAGCCATGGGACAGGGCCGTACCAAGAGACCCAGTACTTC; CDR3: CASSHGTGPYQETQYF
V: TRBV19; J: TRBJ2-7; size: .; D: TRBD1; DNA: TGTGCCAGTAGTACCCAAGGGTTTGGGACAGGGGGTAATAATGGCTACGAGCAGTACTTC; CDR3: CASSTQGFGTGGNNGYEQYF
V: TRBV5-6; J: TRBJ2-7; size: .; D: .; DNA: TGTGCCAGCAGCCTTAGGAGGGTTAGCTCCTACGAGCAGTACTTC; CDR3: CASSLRRVSSYEQYF
V: TRBV25-1; J: TRBJ2-2; size: .; D: TRBD1; DNA: TGTGCCAGCAGTGAGCCGGGACAGGGTGCCGGGGAGCTGTTTTTT; CDR3: CASSEPGQGAGELFF
V: TRBV9; J: TRBJ2-1; size: .; D: TRBD2; DNA: TGTGCCAGCAGTAGCGGGAGTACTGAGCAGTTCTTC; CDR3: CASSSGSTEQFF
V: TRBV7-9; J: TRBJ2-2; size: .; D: TRBD1; DNA: TGTGCCAGCAGCTTACCTGCAGGGGGCTTCTTCACCGGGGAGCTGTTTTTT; CDR3: CASSLPAGGFFTGELFF
V: TRBV30; J: TRBJ2-2; size: few; D: TRBD1; DNA: TGTGCCTGGAGTGTACGAGGGACAGGGGTTGCCGGGGAGCTGTTTTTT; CDR3: CAWSVRGTGVAGELFF
V: TRBV10-3; J: TRBJ2-7; size: .; D: TRBD1; DNA: TGTGCCATCAGTGGGGCGATGGGACAGGGGGCTTACGAGCAGTACTTC; CDR3: CAISGAMGQGAYEQYF
V: TRBV19; J: TRBJ1-1; size: .; D: .; DNA: TGTGCCAGTAGTATTTCCAAGAACACTGAAGCTTTCTTT; CDR3: CASSISKNTEAFF
V: TRBV19; J: TRBJ2-1; size: .; D: .; DNA: TGTGCCAGTAGTATAAAGGGGACATCCTACAATGAGCAGTTCTTC; CDR3: CASSIKGTSYNEQFF
V: TRBV18; J: TRBJ2-6; size: once; D: TRBD1; DNA: TGTGCCAGCTCACCCCGAATTCAGGGGGCGACCGGGGCCAACGTCCTGACTTTC; CDR3: CASSPRIQGATGANVLTF
V: TRBV6-1; J: TRBJ1-6; size: .; D: TRBD1; DNA: TGTGCCAGCAGTGAAGCTTTGACAGGGTTAGTGAATTCACCCCTCCACTTT; CDR3: CASSEALTGLVNSPLHF
V: TRBV20-1; J: TRBJ1-2; size: .; D: .; DNA: TGCAGTGCTAGTGCGTGGCAGGGTAAGAATGGCTACACCTTC; CDR3: CSASAWQGKNGYTF